Listed below are T cell receptor beta chains from one sample, sequenced in a study of T cell repertoires in cytomegalovirus infection. A single record per CDR3 protein comes from TCRdb applying MiXCR to the reads. The table lists 200,000 or so distinct CDR3 sequences, roughly 28% of them singletons, with roughly 32% in the top ten. Sequencing used PBMCs. Receptor source: a human donor in good health (CMV status not recorded). Some clones in this sample may be carry-over from other donors' samples. Each CDR3 is given with its conserved first and last residue. The order of the fields is CDR3 protein, J gene, V gene.

CSVSSGTASNQPQHF | TRBJ1-5 | TRBV29-1
CASSTGILSYEQYF | TRBJ2-7 | TRBV2
CSVEERQPFYEQYF | TRBJ2-7 | TRBV29-1
CASSPRTGKGHGYTF | TRBJ1-2 | TRBV14
CAISESEGMDEQYF | TRBJ2-7 | TRBV10-3
CASSPLWGGEQYF | TRBJ2-7 | TRBV7-2
CASSQDRGGLGNTIYF | TRBJ1-3 | TRBV4-1
CASSLERGRTGELFF | TRBJ2-2 | TRBV12-3/TRBV12-4
CAAEDEGGRTEAFF | TRBJ1-1 | TRBV2
CASSFSRATNEKLFF | TRBJ1-4 | TRBV2
CASSLGGPTEKLFF | TRBJ1-4 | TRBV7-2
CASSLTPSTSGTGNRDLQYF | TRBJ2-3 | TRBV27
CSVPLAKNIQYF | TRBJ2-4 | TRBV29-1
CASSLDRASQPQHF | TRBJ1-5 | TRBV7-2
CASSRAAVGTEAFF | TRBJ1-1 | TRBV19
CASSQDDRPYSNQPQHF | TRBJ1-5 | TRBV4-1
CASRPRGFRTEAFF | TRBJ1-1 | TRBV2
CASSLIGGVAEAFF | TRBJ1-1 | TRBV14
CSAPQGAINEQFF | TRBJ2-1 | TRBV20-1
CASSLRDLGQTEAFF | TRBJ1-1 | TRBV7-8
CASSLGYNRLKNIQYF | TRBJ2-4 | TRBV5-6
CASSNRNSDTQYF | TRBJ2-3 | TRBV7-2
CASSWGGSTYEQYF | TRBJ2-7 | TRBV7-6
CASSLRLQAGVSQYF | TRBJ2-3 | TRBV11-2
CASSFLGGGEGEAFF | TRBJ1-1 | TRBV12-3/TRBV12-4
CASSFNPGQIQETQYF | TRBJ2-5 | TRBV5-1
CASSLAWRGRNNEQFF | TRBJ2-1 | TRBV7-2
CASSLTTSGGPPDF | TRBJ2-5 | TRBV5-1
CASSPAGGLEAFF | TRBJ1-1 | TRBV11-2
CASSLTRDDTGELFF | TRBJ2-2 | TRBV18
CASSLGRPENTEAFF | TRBJ1-1 | TRBV7-2
CASSLRGTLNTEAFF | TRBJ1-1 | TRBV7-8
CASSQEGGVKNYGYTF | TRBJ1-2 | TRBV4-1
CASSSSRVGETQYF | TRBJ2-5 | TRBV7-2
CASSLEGEDGYTF | TRBJ1-2 | TRBV5-1
CSARPWTGGREKLFF | TRBJ1-4 | TRBV20-1
CATSRDLGRGGQETQYF | TRBJ2-5 | TRBV15
CASSLGSEAGNTIYF | TRBJ1-3 | TRBV7-2
CASSKGLRDTEAFF | TRBJ1-1 | TRBV4-1
CSVEGRGSTGANVLTF | TRBJ2-6 | TRBV29-1
CASSPWTGNGELFF | TRBJ2-2 | TRBV11-2
CASTHRNSPLHF | TRBJ1-6 | TRBV19
CASSLAGGSSNSPLHF | TRBJ1-6 | TRBV12-3/TRBV12-4